The clone carrying this T cell receptor (beta chain) appeared a few times. Its antigen is not known. Germline lookup yields CDR1 SGHAT and CDR2 FQNNGV. This CDR3 spans 15 amino acids. The junction had 5 bases not matched to a gene; V was cut back by 0 bases and J by 5 bases. Each CDR3 protein is one row after TCRdb ran MiXCR on the 5' RACE reads. The sample has 200,000 or so distinct CDR3 sequences; about 20% are singletons. The data belong to a study of CD8 T cells in ankylosing spondylitis. General study results and limits: Enrichment of disease-linked clones was reportedly significant in matched ankylosing spondylitis synovial fluid. A TCR beta motif of 8 or 9 highly homologous variants appeared characteristic of ankylosing spondylitis blood. CD8+ cells made up the disease-linked clones, which were relatively rare in peripheral blood. Certain motif variants had earlier been reported in reactive arthritis synovial fluid and blood.

The source material was blood, either unsorted or a sorted T cell fraction (not recorded which). The gene calls are TRBV11-2 and TRBJ2-3; 7 bases agree with TRBD2. This clonotype was obtained from a male donor aged 10 to 35 with ankylosing spondylitis or in good health (not recorded which). The CDR3 DNA follows: TGTGCCAGCAGCTTAGAGGGAGGGGCGCGAGATACGCAGTATTTT. It specifies CASSLEGGARDTQYF.